These 24 T cell receptor beta chains were all obtained from the same sample, sequenced in a study of PD-L1 blockade in urothelial cancer. Data came from immunoSEQ multiplex PCR; TCRdb stores just in-frame clones and leaves some out. This repertoire shows approximately 2,500 clones, 30% to 40% found once; its top ten account for approximately 5.5%. Source: tumor tissue, taken before atezolizumab (anti-PD-L1) treatment. The receptors originated from a man aged 70 or older with urothelial cancer.

The genes are TRBV29-1 and TRBJ1-3, with 10 bases identical to TRBD1. The V gene end was trimmed by 7 bases and the J gene end by 3 bases; junction bases not matched to a gene: 6. There are 14 residues in the CDR3. CDR1 SQVTM and CDR2 ANQGSEA come from the germline V gene. CDR3: CSAVRDRGGNTIYF. The CDR3 DNA reads TGCAGCGCTGTCCGGGACAGGGGTGGAAACACCATATATTTT.

The chain combines TRBV19 with TRBJ2-2; unclear D gene. CDR3 length equals 15 residues. Trimming cost V 3 bases and J 2 bases, with 10 bases left between them. Germline V gene lookup returns CDR1 LNHDA and CDR2 SQIVND (reference sequence). CDR3 region: CASSISNGNTGELFF. The CDR3 DNA follows: TGTGCCAGTAGTATCTCGAACGGAAACACCGGGGAGCTGTTTTTT.

The genes are TRBV29-1 and TRBJ2-3; D might be TRBD1 or TRBD2, each matching 5 bases. CDR3 length: 13 residues. The germline V gene has CDR1 SQVTM and CDR2 ANQGSEA. Trimming took off 7 bases at V and 2 bases at J, with 13 bases between the two ends. The CDR3 DNA is TGCAGCGCCGTTAGGGACCACACAGATACGCAGTATTTT. Amino acids: CSAVRDHTDTQYF.

Relative to its sample, this clone is medium-sized. The rearrangement joins TRBV6-8 to TRBJ1-5; D gene ambiguous. In germline, CDR1 is MNHGY, CDR2 SAAAGT. Trimming took off 6 bases at V and 0 bases at J, with 12 bases between the two ends. The CDR3 runs 15 residues. The CDR3, as DNA: TGTGCCAGCAGCCGCGAGCTGTATAGCAATCAGCCCCAGCATTTT. Amino acid sequence: CASSRELYSNQPQHF.

J is TRBJ1-1 and V is TRBV19; D gene unclear. The CDR3 has 15 residues. Trimming pared 1 base from V and 8 bases from J, leaving 17 bases between. Per germline, CDR1 LNHDA and CDR2 SQIVND (reference sequence). In DNA, the CDR3 is TGTGCCAGTAGTATAGGGGCAGGCCGCGCGGAGGAAGCTTTCTTT. Its translation: CASSIGAGRAEEAFF.

This sequence joins TRBV19 and TRBJ1-6; 7 bases agree with TRBD1. The CDR3 contains 14 residues. From germline, CDR1 is LNHDA and CDR2 SQIVND (reference sequence). Losses at the gene ends were 7 bases for V and 6 bases for J; bases not matched to a gene: 6. The CDR3 loop reads CASKDAGGNSPLHF. DNA for the CDR3: TGTGCCAGTAAGGACGCAGGGGGTAATTCACCCCTCCACTTT. Based on the CDR3 plus reference TRBV19 and TRBJ1-6, the full variable domain is DGGITQSPKYLFRKEGQNVTLSCEQNLNHDAMYWYRQDPGQGLRLIYYSQIVNDFQKGDIAEGYSVSREKKESFPLTVTSAQKNPTAFYLCASKDAGGNSPLHFGNGTRLTVT.

The V call is TRBV11-3, the J call TRBJ1-1, with D maybe TRBD1 (5 bases). This CDR3 has 18 residues. V lost 5 bases to trimming and J lost 1 base, with 23 bases between them. Germline V gene sequence: CDR1 SGHNT, CDR2 YENEEA. Written as DNA, the CDR3 is TGTGCCAGCAGCCTGGGTGCGGGGACGCTATTGAGGAACACTGAAGCTTTCTTT. Protein product: CASSLGAGTLLRNTEAFF.

The chain carries TRBV5-1 and TRBJ1-1; D unclear. Germline V gives CDR1 SGHRS, CDR2 YFSETQ. Trimming removed 3 bases at V and 4 bases at J, with 13 bases between. CDR3 size: 14 residues. The CDR3 loop is CASSWNAEGTEAFF. In DNA, the CDR3 is TGCGCCAGCAGCTGGAACGCAGAGGGCACTGAAGCTTTCTTT. Filled out from reference TRBV5-1 and TRBJ1-1, the complete variable domain reads KAGVTQTPRYLIKTRGQQVTLSCSPISGHRSVSWYQQTPGQGLQFLFEYFSETQRNKGNFPGRFSGRQFSNSRSEMNVSTLELGDSALYLCASSWNAEGTEAFFGQGTRLTVV.

The V gene is TRBV19, the J gene TRBJ1-4; D is undetermined. V was shortened by 0 bases and J by 7 bases, with 12 bases between the two germline ends. The CDR3 has 15 residues. Germline CDR1 reads LNHDA; CDR2 reads SQIVND (reference sequence). The CDR3 region has the DNA TGTGCCAGTAGTATAGAGAACAAGGGCGGTGAAAAACTGTTTTTT. Protein: CASSIENKGGEKLFF.

The V call is TRBV6-7, the J call TRBJ1-3; D gene ambiguous. TRBV6-7 is labeled an ORF, and its function is uncertain. This CDR3 comprises 15 residues. V lost 4 bases to trimming and J lost 2 bases, with 12 bases between them. The CDR3 spells CASSFLGGTGNTIYF. In DNA form, the CDR3 reads TGTGCCAGCAGTTTTCTCGGTGGAACTGGAAACACCATATATTTT.

This clone was observed a handful of times. This sequence joins TRBV25-1 and TRBJ2-7; 9 bases align to TRBD1. This CDR3 spans 14 amino acids. J gave up 4 bases and V 4 bases, and 5 bases lay outside the gene matches. Germline-derived CDR1 and CDR2 are MGHDK and SYGVNS. The CDR3 spells CASSVEQGAYEQYF. The CDR3 bases are TGTGCCAGCAGTGTAGAACAGGGGGCTTACGAGCAGTACTTC.

This clone was seen only once. The chain carries TRBV10-2 and TRBJ1-1; possible D gene TRBD1, 5 bases. The germline V gene encodes CDR1 WSHSY and CDR2 SAAADI. V gave up 7 bases and J gave up 1 base, with 19 bases separating them. The CDR3 spans 16 residues. The CDR3 nucleotides are TGCGCCAGCACCCCTGGCGGGGACCACTGGAACACTGAAGCTTTCTTT. Residues: CASTPGGDHWNTEAFF.

This clone appeared a few times. J is TRBJ2-7 and V is TRBV14; D not certain. The germline V gene encodes CDR1 SGHDN and CDR2 FVKESK. There are 12 residues in the CDR3. The V gene lost 2 bases and the J gene lost 7 bases, with 9 bases spanning the gap. The CDR3 protein is CASSQHPREQYF. The CDR3 DNA follows: TGTGCCAGCAGCCAACACCCACGGGAGCAGTACTTC.

This clone rates as large (0.1 to 1%). The rearrangement uses TRBV4-1 and TRBJ2-7; 8 bases line up with TRBD2. Germline lookup yields CDR1 MGHRA and CDR2 YSYEKL. CDR3 size: 15 residues. The ends lost 1 base at V and 7 bases at J; junction bases unmatched: 9. CDR3 nucleotides: TGCGCCAGCAGCCAAGGTTTCGGGGGGGCCGATGAGCAGTACTTC. Translating it yields CASSQGFGGADEQYF.

This clone qualifies as large (0.1 to 1%). This chain joins TRBV11-3 and TRBJ2-7; TRBD2 agrees at 12 bases. The CDR3 runs 19 residues. The trim removed 2 bases at V and 0 bases at J, leaving 11 bases unmatched. CDR1 SGHNT and CDR2 YENEEA come from the germline V gene. The CDR3 DNA is TGTGCCAGCAGCTTAATAACTAGCGGGGGGAACGTCAACTCCTACGAGCAGTACTTC. It translates to CASSLITSGGNVNSYEQYF.

This clone was picked up a small number of times. The rearrangement links TRBV9 to TRBJ1-3; D is unresolved. Trimming shortened V by 4 bases and J by 7 bases, and 15 bases separated the two germline ends. Per the germline V gene, CDR1 is SGDLS and CDR2 is YYNGEE. This CDR3 has 14 residues. The chain's CDR3 is CASSSYYRQNTIYF. For the CDR3, the DNA is TGTGCCAGCAGCTCCTACTATAGGCAGAACACCATATATTTT.

This clone was detected only a few times. The CDR3 DNA reads as TGTGCCAGCAGTTACGTCGAGGGGACCCAGTACTTC. It translates to CASSYVEGTQYF. This chain links TRBV6-8 with TRBJ2-5, with a tentative D call TRBD2 (5 bases). Germline V gene sequence: CDR1 MNHGY, CDR2 SAAAGT. V lost 2 bases and J 7 bases, leaving 8 bases between the germline ends. CDR3 length: 12 amino acids.

This chain's CDR3 is CASSLMGGSQPQHF. The CDR3 DNA follows: TGTGCCAGCAGTTTAATGGGGGGAAGTCAGCCCCAGCATTTT. The chain joins TRBV28 to TRBJ1-5, with a possible D match to TRBD1 (5 bases). The CDR3 has 14 residues. V dropped 2 bases and J dropped 6 bases, with 11 bases sitting between them. Germline V gene lookup returns CDR1 MDHEN and CDR2 SYDVKM.

This clone was seen a few times. The chain links TRBV12-5 to TRBJ2-2; 7 bases are shared with TRBD1. Germline V gene sequence: CDR1 LGHNT, CDR2 FRNRAP. The length of the CDR3 is 11 residues. CDR3 DNA sequence: TGTGCGTTCCCAGGGGGCGGGGAGCTGTTTTTT. Amino acids: CAFPGGGELFF.

This clone has more than one count but fewer than ten. V and J are TRBV6-8 and TRBJ1-1, with 7 bases aligning to TRBD1. CDR3 length: 14 residues. CDR1 and CDR2 from the germline V gene are MNHGY and SAAAGT. V gave up 10 bases and J gave up 4 bases; unmatched junction bases: 12. Written as DNA, the CDR3 is TGTGCCATCAACCCCAGGCAGGGGGGCACTGAAGCTTTCTTT. As protein: CAINPRQGGTEAFF.

This chain connects TRBV18 to TRBJ2-4; D is unclear. CDR3 length equals 12 residues. Per the germline V gene, CDR1 is KGHSH and CDR2 is LQKENI. The ends were cut back, 5 bases at V and 1 base at J, with 3 bases in the middle. The CDR3 region is CASSDAKNIQYF. CDR3 coding DNA: TGTGCCAGCTCAGATGCCAAAAACATTCAGTACTTC.

CDR3 DNA sequence: TGCAGCGTTGACGGGGTTAGCCAAGAGACCCAGTACTTC. Translation: CSVDGVSQETQYF. V is TRBV29-1 and J is TRBJ2-5, with D possibly matching TRBD2 (5 bases). The germline CDR1 and CDR2 sequences are SQVTM and ANQGSEA. The CDR3 totals 13 residues. V dropped 3 bases and J dropped 1 base, with 9 bases sitting between them.

This clone was observed a few times. The chain combines TRBV30 with TRBJ1-3, with D maybe TRBD1 (6 bases). This CDR3 contains 14 residues. Trimming left V 3 bases short and J 4 bases short, with 13 bases between. CDR1 and CDR2 from the germline V gene are GTSNPN and SVGIG (reference sequence). CDR3 DNA sequence: TGTGCCTGGAGGAACAGGGTGAGCGGAAACACCATATATTTT. Translating gives CAWRNRVSGNTIYF.

The V gene is TRBV30, the J gene TRBJ1-6; weak D call: TRBD1 (5 bases). This CDR3 region has 13 residues. Trimming left V 8 bases short and J 6 bases short, with 14 bases between. The germline CDR1 and CDR2 sequences are GTSNPN and SVGIG (reference sequence). The CDR3 coding sequence is TGTGCCGGGGCCCGAGACACTAATTCACCCCTCCACTTT. Translation gives CAGARDTNSPLHF.